The next 6 T cell receptor beta chains were all read from a single sample in a study of tissue T cells after allogeneic stem cell transplantation. Repertoires were generated with immunoSEQ multiplex PCR, while TCRdb's copy carries only in-frame clones and drops some. The sample records some 17,000 clones, about 70% being singletons. The specimen was spleen. Receptor source: a female BALB/c mouse in good health. The MHC haplotype of the strain is H2-d.

Details on this clone: The genes are named according to mouse. The read halts 1 residue ahead of the CDR3 end, with the missing end drawn from the germline J gene. V is TRBV5 and J is TRBJ1-2, with 7 bases fitting TRBD1. V dropped 0 bases and J dropped 2; count of bases not matched to a gene: 0. Germline V gene sequence: CDR1 LGHNA, CDR2 YNLKQL (reference sequence). This CDR3 contains 14 residues. The sequenced CDR3 bases are TGTGCCAGCAGCCAAGACAGGGGGAACTCCGACTACACC. Protein product: CASSQDRGNSDYT. The CDR3 as a whole reads CASSQDRGNSDYTF.

About this clone itself: Gene and germline names: mouse. The read halts 1 residue ahead of the CDR3 end, with the missing end drawn from the germline J gene. Other DNA sequences from this sample encode an identical CDR3 as well. The rearrangement joins TRBV19 to TRBJ2-7; 12 bases are a match to TRBD2. This CDR3 region has 17 residues. Germline-derived CDR1 and CDR2 are FNHDT and SITEND (reference sequence). V lost 2 bases to trimming and J lost 8 bases; unmatched junction nucleotides: 14. This CDR3 is CASSMGTGGPLGGQQYF. The covered CDR3 bases are TGTGCCAGCAGTATGGGGACTGGGGGGCCGCTCGGGGGTCAACAGTAC.

Comments on this clone: All gene names here are mouse names. The read finishes 1 residue shy of the CDR3 end, and the germline J gene is used to complete it. The chain links TRBV13-2 to TRBJ1-1; D remains unclear. The CDR3 sequence is 13 residues long. V was pared by 3 bases and J by 0 bases, with 6 bases between. Germline CDR1 and CDR2: NNHNN and SYGAGS (reference sequence). The covered CDR3 bases are TGTGCCAGCGGTGGCGGGACAAACACAGAAGTCTTC. Encoded protein: CASGGGTNTEVF. The CDR3 reads in full as CASGGGTNTEVFF.

As concerns this clone: The genes are named according to mouse. The read ends 1 residue shy of where the CDR3 ends; the end is completed using the germline J gene. This rearrangement joins TRBV19 to TRBJ1-6, with D possibly matching TRBD1 (6 bases). TRBJ1-6 is an ORF; its function is uncertain. The germline V gene encodes CDR1 FNHDT and CDR2 SITEND (reference sequence). The CDR3 length is 14 residues. The V end was cut by 7 bases, the J end by 4 bases, with 12 bases between. This CDR3 reads CASAHRVYNSPLYF. Incomplete CDR3 DNA: TGTGCCAGCGCCCACAGGGTGTATAATTCGCCCCTCTAC.

A word on this clone: Gene names refer to mouse genes. Read coverage stops 1 residue before the CDR3 terminus; the germline J gene supplies the remainder. The gene calls are TRBV13-2 and TRBJ2-2; 7 bases agree with TRBD2. The CDR3 consists of 14 residues. Looked up from germline, CDR1 is NNHNN and CDR2 is SYGAGS (reference sequence). With V trimmed by 5 bases and J by 3 bases, 4 bases remained unmatched. The CDR3 region is CASGELGYTGQLYF. CDR3 bases read: TGTGCCAGCGGGGAACTGGGGTACACCGGGCAGCTCTAC.

A single count supports this clone. Germline and genes: mouse. Read coverage stops 1 residue before the CDR3 terminus; the germline J gene supplies the remainder. The chain employs TRBV1 and TRBJ2-2, with 7 bases identical to TRBD1. V shed 5 bases and J 0 bases; nucleotides not matched to a gene: 3. The germline V gene encodes CDR1 NSQYPW and CDR2 LRSPGD (reference sequence). CDR3 length equals 15 residues. The CDR3 protein is CTCSPGTANTGQLYF. The part of the CDR3 DNA that was read is TGCACCTGCAGTCCCGGGACAGCAAACACCGGGCAGCTCTAC.